The clone carrying this TCR beta chain showed up just a few times. What it binds is not known. CD45RO-negative, CCR7-selected cells formed the naive CD8 fraction, which excluded terminally differentiated effector memory CD45RA+ cells. The sample originates from a study of shared clonotypes between healthy human individuals. Findings and caveats of the study: Some naive CD4 clonotypes, about 5.5%, turned up in common across four donors.

Germline CDR1 is LGHNA and CDR2 is YNFKEQ. V lost 3 bases and J 2 bases, leaving 7 bases between the germline ends. The CDR3 has 13 amino acids. Profiled with immunoSEQ multiplex PCR; TCRdb holds only in-frame clones, not every one. Among 600,000 or so clones listed, around 95% were seen once. The receptor's source is a woman in her 30s in good health. V is TRBV4-2 and J is TRBJ1-1; D gene unclear. The sequenced sample was naive CD8+ T cells sorted from blood. The CDR3 region is CASSQWPNTEAFF. The CDR3 DNA sequence: TGTGCCAGCAGCCAGTGGCCAAACACTGAAGCTTTCTTT.